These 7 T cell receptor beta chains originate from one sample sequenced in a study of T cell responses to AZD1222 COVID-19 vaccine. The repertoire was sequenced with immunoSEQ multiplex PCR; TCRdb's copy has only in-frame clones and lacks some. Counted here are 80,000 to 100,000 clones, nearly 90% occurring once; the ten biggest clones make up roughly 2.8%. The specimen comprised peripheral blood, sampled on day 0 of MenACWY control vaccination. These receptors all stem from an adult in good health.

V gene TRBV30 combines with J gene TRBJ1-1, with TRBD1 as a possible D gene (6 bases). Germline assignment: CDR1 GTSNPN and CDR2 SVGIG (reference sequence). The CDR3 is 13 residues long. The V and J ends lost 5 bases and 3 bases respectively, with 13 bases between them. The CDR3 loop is CAWDDWGHTEAFF. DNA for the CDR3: TGTGCCTGGGACGATTGGGGGCACACTGAAGCTTTCTTT. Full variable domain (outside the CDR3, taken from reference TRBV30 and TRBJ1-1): SQTIHQWPATLVQPVGSPLSLECTVEGTSNPNLYWYRQAAGRGLQLLFYSVGIGQISSEVPQNLSASRPQDRQFILSSKKLLLSDSGFYLCAWDDWGHTEAFFGQGTRLTVV.

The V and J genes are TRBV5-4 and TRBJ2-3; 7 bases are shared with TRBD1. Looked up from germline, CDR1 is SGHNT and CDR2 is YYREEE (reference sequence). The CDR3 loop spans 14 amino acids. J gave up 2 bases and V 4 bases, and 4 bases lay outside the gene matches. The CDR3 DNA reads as TGTGCCAGCAGCCCGACAGGGCTCACAGATACGCAGTATTTT. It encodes CASSPTGLTDTQYF.

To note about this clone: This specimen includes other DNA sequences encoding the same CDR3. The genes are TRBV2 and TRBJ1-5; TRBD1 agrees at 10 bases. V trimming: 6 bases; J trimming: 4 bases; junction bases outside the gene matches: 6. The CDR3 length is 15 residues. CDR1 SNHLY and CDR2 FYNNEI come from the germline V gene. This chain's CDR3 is CASSDRTGGNQPQHF. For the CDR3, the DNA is TGTGCCAGCAGCGACCGGACAGGGGGGAATCAGCCCCAGCATTTT.

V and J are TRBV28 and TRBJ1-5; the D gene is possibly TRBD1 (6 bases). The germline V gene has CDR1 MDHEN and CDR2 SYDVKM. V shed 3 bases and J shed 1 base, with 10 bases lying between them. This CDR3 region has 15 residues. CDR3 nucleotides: TGTGCCAGCAGTTTCAGGGGTGGGAGCAATCAGCCCCAGCATTTT. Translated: CASSFRGGSNQPQHF.

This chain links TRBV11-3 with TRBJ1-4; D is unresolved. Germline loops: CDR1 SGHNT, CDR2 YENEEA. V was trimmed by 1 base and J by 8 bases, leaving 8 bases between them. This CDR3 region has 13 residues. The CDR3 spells CASSLVFAEKLFF. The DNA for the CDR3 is TGTGCCAGCAGCTTAGTCTTTGCGGAAAAACTGTTTTTT.

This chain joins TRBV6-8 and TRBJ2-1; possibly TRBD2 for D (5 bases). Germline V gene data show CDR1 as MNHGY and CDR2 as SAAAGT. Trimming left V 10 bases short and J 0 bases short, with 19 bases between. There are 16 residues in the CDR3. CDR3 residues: CATLPTPGSSYNEQFF. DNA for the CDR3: TGTGCCACCTTACCGACCCCGGGGAGCTCCTACAATGAGCAGTTCTTC.

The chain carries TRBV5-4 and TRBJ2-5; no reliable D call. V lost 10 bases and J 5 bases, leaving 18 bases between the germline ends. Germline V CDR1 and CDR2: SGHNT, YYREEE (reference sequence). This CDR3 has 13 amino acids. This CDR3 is CAGQDRVGETQYF. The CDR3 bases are TGTGCCGGCCAGGATCGAGTGGGGGAGACCCAGTACTTC.